The sequence of this T cell receptor beta chain was determined in a study of blood T cell repertoires in COVID-19. Overall study context: COVID-19 samples, acute and convalescent, were from the United States, Italy and Spain. T cells, B-cell-depleted T cells, or PBMCs supplied cDNA or gDNA.

The length of the CDR3 is 16 residues. The trim removed 1 base at V and 4 bases at J, leaving 6 bases unmatched. The V gene's germline CDR1 is MGHDK and CDR2 SYGVNS. Methods used by the authors: Estimates of nucleated cell counts were drawn from the amplification of reference gene primers. Using immunoSEQ multiplex PCR, the repertoire was profiled, and TCRdb retains in-frame clones only, with some absent. The DNA was the basis for D and trimming; V, J and clone size are from that table. The sample gives fewer than 150,000 clones, about 79% of which show up once; roughly 2.1% is in the top ten. This TCR was recovered from a man in his 70s with acute or convalescent COVID-19. The chain recombines TRBV25-1 with TRBJ2-5, with 10 bases fitting TRBD2. The sample comprised peripheral blood. The CDR3 sequence: CASSESESGGGETQYF. In nucleotides, the CDR3 is TGTGCCAGCAGTGAATCAGAGAGCGGGGGGGGAGAGACCCAGTACTTC.